The entry that follows covers one T cell receptor beta chain sequence. Antigen: not known. A multiplex PCR was run with 60 Vbeta primers and 13 Jbeta primers. Using immunoSEQ multiplex PCR, the repertoire was profiled, and TCRdb retains in-frame clones only, with some absent. The sample records around 150,000 clones, approximately 80% being singletons. This sample stems from a study of cytomegalovirus exposure and HLA in healthy donors. Study findings and constraints: Indistinguishable V segments, including TRBV6-2 and TRBV6-3, were excluded.

V was clipped by 0 bases and J by 0 bases, with 10 bases between them. Germline loops: CDR1 SGHNT, CDR2 YYREEE (reference sequence). The CDR3 is made up of 15 amino acids. The material sequenced was PBMCs. The TCR was taken from a man in his fifties or sixties in good health and CMV-seropositive. This chain joins TRBV5-4 and TRBJ2-7; D gene unclear. The DNA of the CDR3 is TGTGCCAGCAGCTTGGGCGGTCGTAGCTCCTACGAGCAGTACTTC. It is translated as CASSLGGRSSYEQYF.